These T cell receptor beta chains were read from a single sample in a study of beta chain features in type 1 diabetes. Measured with immunoSEQ multiplex PCR; TCRdb has only the in-frame clones, and not every one. The sample has 150,000 to 200,000 clones, 6.5% to 10% seen once. Material for sequencing was central memory CD4+ T cells from blood. Every receptor here comes from a woman aged 18-29 years with type 1 diabetes. The CDR3 runs from the conserved cysteine through the conserved F or W. A D gene is named only where the DNA matches it firmly. The size of a clone is reported for some rows only, either as once, few or many, or as a class for expanded clones.

v_call	d_call	j_call	clone_size	cdr3_aa	cdr3_nt
TRBV7-2	-	TRBJ2-1	-	CASSLHGVSYNEQFF	TGTGCCAGCAGCTTACACGGGGTGTCCTACAATGAGCAGTTCTTC
TRBV5-4	TRBD1	TRBJ2-1	few	CASSSPGQKVDEQFF	TGTGCCAGCAGCTCGCCGGGACAGAAGGTGGATGAGCAGTTCTTC
TRBV25-1	TRBD2	TRBJ2-1	few	CASSEGPGGYNEQFF	TGTGCCAGCAGTGAAGGTCCGGGGGGATACAATGAGCAGTTCTTC
TRBV6-5	TRBD1	TRBJ1-5	few	CASGKGTGYNQPQHF	TGTGCCAGCGGAAAGGGGACAGGCTACAATCAGCCCCAGCATTTT
TRBV11-2	-	TRBJ1-1	-	CASSAMRDTEAFF	TGTGCCAGCAGCGCGATGCGGGACACTGAAGCTTTCTTT
TRBV19	-	TRBJ1-5	-	CASSIRYSNQPQHF	TGTGCCAGTAGTATCCGGTATAGCAATCAGCCCCAGCATTTT
TRBV4-2	-	TRBJ2-7	-	CASSQDGHVSYEQYF	TGTGCCAGCAGCCAAGATGGACACGTTTCCTACGAGCAGTACTTC
TRBV11-3	TRBD1	TRBJ1-2	few	CASSSGQGYGYTF	TGTGCCAGCAGCTCCGGACAGGGCTATGGCTACACCTTC
TRBV5-1	-	TRBJ2-7	few	CASSLVGGYEQYF	TGCGCCAGCAGCTTGGTAGGGGGCTACGAGCAGTACTTC
TRBV5-1	-	TRBJ2-1	few	CASRSQGYYNEQFF	TGCGCCAGCAGAAGCCAGGGGTACTACAATGAGCAGTTCTTC
TRBV7-9	-	TRBJ1-2	few	CASSSPNNEAHYGYTF	TGTGCCAGCAGCTCTCCCAACAACGAGGCTCACTATGGCTACACCTTC
TRBV15	TRBD2	TRBJ2-1	-	CATSSGLAGGGSYNEQFF	TGTGCCACCAGCAGTGGACTAGCGGGAGGGGGATCCTACAATGAGCAGTTCTTC
TRBV7-6	-	TRBJ2-7	-	CASSPYSGPQVEQYF	TGTGCCAGCAGCCCTTACTCAGGGCCCCAGGTTGAGCAGTACTTC
TRBV18	TRBD1	TRBJ1-6	few	CASSPGGSNSPLHF	TGTGCCAGCTCCCCAGGGGGCTCAAATTCACCCCTCCACTTT
TRBV5-1	-	TRBJ1-4	-	CASSFRAGALEKLFF	TGCGCCAGCAGCTTCCGGGCAGGGGCTCTTGAAAAACTGTTTTTT
TRBV2	-	TRBJ2-3	-	CASSPTTTADTQYF	TGTGCCAGCAGCCCTACCACCACGGCAGATACGCAGTATTTT
TRBV5-5	-	TRBJ1-2	-	CASSSGGEGVRTF	TGTGCCAGCAGCTCCGGAGGAGAGGGGGTGAGGACCTTC
TRBV14	-	TRBJ1-2	many	CASSHRGNYGYTF	TGTGCCAGCAGCCATCGAGGGAACTATGGCTACACCTTC
TRBV7-2	TRBD2	TRBJ2-1	few	CASSETGTNNEQFF	TGTGCCAGCAGCGAGACCGGGACTAACAATGAGCAGTTCTTC
TRBV7-9	-	TRBJ2-7	-	CASSTGSYEQYF	TGTGCCAGCAGCACAGGGTCCTACGAGCAGTACTTC
TRBV25-1	-	TRBJ2-7	few	CASSGTTGFSEQYF	TGTGCCAGCAGTGGGACCACAGGGTTCAGCGAGCAGTACTTC
TRBV28	-	TRBJ1-2	-	CASSYRRFYTF	TGTGCCAGCAGTTATAGGAGGTTCTACACCTTC
TRBV5-1	TRBD2	TRBJ2-2	-	CASSSGTSGRATGELFF	TGCGCCAGCAGCTCCGGGACTAGCGGGAGGGCCACCGGGGAGCTGTTTTTT
TRBV7-2	-	TRBJ2-7	-	CASRHSGSGPYEQYF	TGTGCCAGCAGGCATAGTGGTTCAGGGCCCTACGAGCAGTACTTC
TRBV6-5	TRBD1	TRBJ2-7	few	CASSNRDSSRQYF	TGTGCCAGCAGTAACCGGGACAGCTCGAGGCAGTACTTC
TRBV11-1	TRBD1	TRBJ2-6	-	CASSFTGGSGANVLTF	TGTGCCAGCAGCTTTACAGGGGGCTCTGGGGCCAACGTCCTGACTTTC
TRBV11-2	TRBD2	TRBJ2-7	-	CASSPRGGLAGTYEQYF	TGTGCCAGCAGCCCTAGGGGGGGACTAGCGGGCACCTACGAGCAGTACTTC
TRBV28	TRBD2	TRBJ2-5	-	CASTQGLGTQYF	TGTGCCAGCACCCAAGGACTAGGGACCCAGTACTTC
TRBV2	-	TRBJ2-6	-	CASSLARSGANVLTF	TGTGCCAGCAGTCTAGCCCGCTCTGGGGCCAACGTCCTGACTTTC
TRBV11-2	TRBD1	TRBJ2-1	-	CASSLDRGRFNEQFF	TGTGCCAGCAGCCTCGACAGGGGACGGTTCAATGAGCAGTTCTTC
TRBV27	TRBD1	TRBJ1-5	-	CASSPRQGGIGPQHF	TGTGCCAGCAGTCCCCGACAGGGAGGCATTGGGCCCCAGCATTTT
TRBV7-2	TRBD1	TRBJ1-3	few	CASSLARGQGSGNTIYF	TGTGCCAGCAGCTTAGCACGAGGACAGGGCTCTGGAAACACCATATATTTT
TRBV5-4	-	TRBJ2-6	few	CASSLGGRALWANVLTF	TGTGCCAGCAGCTTGGGAGGGCGGGCTCTGTGGGCCAACGTCCTGACTTTC
TRBV5-4	TRBD1	TRBJ1-2	-	CASSGTGAYGYTF	TGTGCCAGCAGCGGCACAGGGGCCTATGGCTACACCTTC
TRBV7-2	-	TRBJ1-5	few	CASSEYNQAQHF	TGTGCCAGCAGCGAGTACAATCAGGCCCAGCATTTT
TRBV28	-	TRBJ1-2	few	CASSSAPTGNYGYTF	TGTGCCAGCAGTTCCGCCCCCACGGGTAACTATGGCTACACCTTC
TRBV6-5	TRBD2	TRBJ2-1	few	CASWEGSTANNEQFF	TGTGCCAGCTGGGAGGGATCAACCGCCAACAATGAGCAGTTCTTC
TRBV5-1	-	TRBJ2-4	-	CASSLGQNNIQYF	TGCGCCAGCAGCTTGGGGCAGAATAACATTCAGTACTTC
TRBV29-1	-	TRBJ2-2	-	CSVGSRGNTGELFF	TGCAGCGTTGGGTCCAGGGGTAACACCGGGGAGCTGTTTTTT
TRBV7-8	TRBD2	TRBJ2-1	few	CASSLEGTSREQFF	TGTGCCAGCAGCTTAGAAGGGACTAGCCGTGAGCAGTTCTTC
TRBV11-3	-	TRBJ2-5	-	CASSLGREWETQYF	TGTGCCAGCAGCTTAGGACGGGAATGGGAGACCCAGTACTTC
TRBV10-3	-	TRBJ1-6	-	CAISDHLSEYSPLHF	TGTGCCATCAGTGACCACTTATCCGAATATTCACCCCTCCACTTT
TRBV10-2	-	TRBJ1-1	few	CASSLQGVTEAFF	TGCGCCAGCAGTCTACAGGGCGTCACTGAAGCTTTCTTT
TRBV12-5	-	TRBJ2-1	few	CASGLGSLPEQFF	TGTGCTAGTGGTTTGGGCTCACTCCCTGAGCAGTTCTTC